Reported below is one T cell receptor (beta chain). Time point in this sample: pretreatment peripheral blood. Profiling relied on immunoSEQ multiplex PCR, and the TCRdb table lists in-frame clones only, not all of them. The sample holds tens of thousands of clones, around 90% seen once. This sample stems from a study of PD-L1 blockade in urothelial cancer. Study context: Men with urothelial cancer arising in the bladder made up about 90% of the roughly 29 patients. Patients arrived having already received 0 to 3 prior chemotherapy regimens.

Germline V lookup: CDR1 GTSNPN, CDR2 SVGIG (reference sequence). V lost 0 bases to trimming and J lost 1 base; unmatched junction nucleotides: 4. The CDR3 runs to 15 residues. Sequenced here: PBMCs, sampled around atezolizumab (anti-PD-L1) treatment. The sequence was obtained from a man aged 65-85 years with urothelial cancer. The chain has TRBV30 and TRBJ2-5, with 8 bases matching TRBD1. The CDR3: CAWSVTGVIQETQYF. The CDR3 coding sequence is TGTGCCTGGAGTGTGACAGGGGTCATCCAAGAGACCCAGTACTTC.